One sample yielded the 12 T cell receptor beta chains listed below, sequenced in a study of identical twins. MiXCR, run by TCRdb on the 5' RACE reads, gives a single entry per CDR3 protein. The sample has some 1,700,000 distinct CDR3 sequences; more than 30% are singletons. Sequencing input: cord blood. The receptors originated from a newborn girl in good health.

The chain links TRBV20-1 to TRBJ2-1; possibly TRBD2 for D (6 bases). Between the trimmed V and J ends, which lost 5 bases and 1 base, there was a span of 12 bases. Germline CDR1 DFQATT, CDR2 SNEGSKA (reference sequence). The CDR3 is 14 amino acids. Here the CDR3 reads CSAWDSLSYNEQFF. The CDR3 coding sequence is TGCAGTGCTTGGGACTCCCTGTCCTACAATGAGCAGTTCTTC.

The chain employs TRBV6-1 and TRBJ2-3, with TRBD2 as a possible D gene (6 bases). CDR3 length: 17 amino acids. Per germline, CDR1 MNHNS and CDR2 SASEGT. Trimming shortened V by 3 bases and J by 1 base, and 17 bases separated the two germline ends. This chain's CDR3 is CASSEGGADDGTDTQYF. The CDR3 nucleotides are TGTGCCAGCAGTGAGGGAGGCGCCGACGACGGCACAGATACGCAGTATTTT.

This clonotype has a count of ten or more. The chain links TRBV29-1 to TRBJ2-1, with a possible D match to TRBD1 (6 bases). Germline-derived CDR1 and CDR2 are SQVTM and ANQGSEA. Trimming stripped 1 base from V and 5 bases from J, with 15 bases between. The CDR3 length is 15 residues. The CDR3: CSVEGDISAHNEQFF. The CDR3 coding sequence is TGCAGCGTTGAAGGGGACATCTCGGCCCACAATGAGCAGTTCTTC.

The V and J genes are TRBV28 and TRBJ2-3; 7 positions match TRBD1. The CDR3 sequence is 14 residues long. Germline values: CDR1 MDHEN, CDR2 SYDVKM. The ends lost 3 bases at V and 3 bases at J; junction bases unmatched: 3. CDR3 loop: CASSFGTVTDTQYF. The CDR3 DNA sequence: TGTGCCAGCAGTTTCGGGACAGTAACAGATACGCAGTATTTT.

The rearrangement joins TRBV27 to TRBJ1-1; 7 bases agree with TRBD1. V lost 3 bases, J lost 0 bases, and 4 bases stayed unmatched. Per germline, CDR1 MNHEY and CDR2 SMNVEV (reference sequence). CDR3 length: 15 amino acids. The CDR3 DNA reads as TGTGCCAGCAGTTTTACAGGGGTGGTGAACACTGAAGCTTTCTTT. This codes for CASSFTGVVNTEAFF.

The sample holds many counts of this clonotype. An end of the junction does not agree with germline; a read error may underlie this. J is TRBJ2-5 and V is TRBV5-1; no clear D gene. The germline gives CDR1 SGHRS, CDR2 YFSETQ. The CDR3 is 12 amino acids. The CDR3 here is CASSLETETQYF. DNA for the CDR3: TGTGCCAGCAGCTTAGAAACAGAGACCCAGTACTTC.

This rearrangement joins TRBV20-1 to TRBJ1-2; the match to TRBD1 covers 8 bases. CDR3 length: 17 amino acids. The V and J ends lost 5 bases and 4 bases, in that order; junction bases with no gene match: 18. The germline gives CDR1 DFQATT, CDR2 SNEGSKA (reference sequence). The CDR3 loop is CSAPIPKDRAFFYGYTF. The CDR3, as DNA: TGCAGTGCTCCGATCCCCAAGGACAGGGCCTTCTTCTATGGCTACACCTTC.

About this clonotype: At one end the junction does not follow the germline gene, possibly because of a read error. The chain is built from TRBV7-2 and TRBJ1-2; D unresolved. The CDR3 covers 11 residues. In germline, CDR1 is SGHTA, CDR2 FQGNSA. The CDR3 reads CASGLAYGYTF. The CDR3 coding sequence is TGTGCCAGCGGCTTAGCCTATGGCTACACCTTC.

Comment on this clonotype: A much larger clone is a single base away; this may be a read error. The rearrangement uses TRBV3-1 and TRBJ2-1; weak D call: TRBD2 (6 bases). CDR1 LGHDT and CDR2 YNNKEL come from the germline V gene (reference sequence). The CDR3 runs to 14 residues. V lost 4 bases, J lost 3 bases, and 10 bases lay in between. CDR3 nucleotide sequence: TGTGCCAGCAGCCGGGGTAGCGGCTACAATGAGCAGTTCTTC. Protein product: CASSRGSGYNEQFF.

This clonotype was recorded many times. The rearrangement uses TRBV7-9 and TRBJ1-2; D might be TRBD1 (5 bases). CDR1 is SEHNR, CDR2 FQNEAQ, per germline (reference sequence). The CDR3 extends over 13 amino acids. V lost 1 base and J lost 8, with 11 bases in between. The CDR3 reads CASSLGTGSGYTF. The CDR3 DNA is TGTGCCAGCAGCTTAGGTACAGGCAGCGGCTACACCTTC. The whole variable domain, filled in from reference TRBV7-9 and TRBJ1-2, reads DTGVSQNPRHKITKRGQNVTFRCDPISEHNRLYWYRQTLGQGPEFLTYFQNEAQLEKSRLLSDRFSAERPKGSFSTLEIQRTEQGDSAMYLCASSLGTGSGYTFGSGTRLTVV.

The CDR3 region is CSANRWSENEKLFF. DNA for the CDR3: TGCAGTGCTAACCGATGGAGTGAGAATGAAAAACTGTTTTTT. The gene calls are TRBV20-1 and TRBJ1-4, with unresolved D. Germline loops: CDR1 DFQATT, CDR2 SNEGSKA (reference sequence). V gave up 4 bases and J gave up 5 bases, with 14 bases separating them. This CDR3 has 14 residues.

V gene TRBV6-1 combines with J gene TRBJ1-2; possibly TRBD1 for D (5 bases). The V gene lost 4 bases and the J gene lost 7 bases, with 16 bases spanning the gap. The germline gives CDR1 MNHNS, CDR2 SASEGT. The CDR3 consists of 14 residues. Here the CDR3 reads CASSAAGSYGGYTF. As DNA, the CDR3 is TGTGCCAGCAGTGCGGCAGGGTCTTATGGTGGCTACACCTTC.